This T cell receptor (beta chain) was documented in a study of CD8 T cells in ankylosing spondylitis. Findings of the study overall: Ankylosing spondylitis blood appeared to carry a characteristic TCR beta motif of under ten highly homologous variants. Disease-linked clones had a CD8+ phenotype and relatively low frequency in peripheral blood. Reportedly, significant enrichment of disease-linked clones occurred in matched ankylosing spondylitis synovial fluid.

Of note for this clonotype: Its target is unknown.

Scientists made TCR beta libraries using quantitative 5'-RACE with molecular barcodes. TCRdb ran MiXCR on the 5' RACE reads and lists one entry per CDR3 protein. The data show around 890,000 distinct CDR3 sequences, with 12% seen just once and 0.51% held by the top ten. The CDR3 is 13 residues long. Germline trimming cut 3 bases from V and 5 bases from J; bases unmatched to any gene: 1. Germline CDR1 is SGHVS and CDR2 is FQNEAQ. This receptor was taken from a male donor with ankylosing spondylitis. The source material was blood, either unsorted or a sorted T cell fraction (not recorded which). This chain uses TRBV7-8 with TRBJ1-5, with TRBD1 matching 7 bases. The CDR3 nucleotides read TGTGCCAGCAGCTTGACAGGGCATCAGCCCCAGCATTTT. It yields the protein CASSLTGHQPQHF.